The present T cell receptor beta chain was sequenced within a study of blood T cell repertoires in COVID-19 (dated by TCRdb to about 2020). The study in broad terms: Collaborator samples came from the United States, Italy and Spain and covered acute and convalescent phases of COVID-19. The prospective study material was composed of cDNA or gDNA derived from T cells, B-cell-depleted T cells, or PBMCs. Subjects who had been exposed to COVID-19, were actively infected with it, or had recovered from it provided the deeply sampled blood TCRbeta repertoires that made up the dataset. The repertoires were released in a freely available public database meant as a resource for research on the immune response to SARS-CoV-2. Samples came from the ongoing ImmuneRACE study (first 160 participants) plus 1,254 subjects from 6 global collaborators. Nearly every sample came with metadata listing a de-identified subject ID, COVID-19 status, age in years and sex. Where HLA class I and class II types were available, the types were taken from metadata supplied by the sample provider, not from assay-based typing. Broader findings and caveats from the paper: Clinical and demographic metadata were provided uncurated, with the amount varying by source and participant.

Participants in the prospective study were enrolled through a virtual design, were aged about 18 to 100 years, and lived in some 24 United States geographic areas. In the prospective study, participants were assigned to cohorts based on the clinical history participants reported in a screening survey and a study questionnaire. ImmuneRACE Cohort 3 recovered participants were defined by two consecutive negative NP/OP PCR tests, healthcare professional clearance, or symptom resolution. In the prospective study, mobile phlebotomists collected whole blood, serum and a nasopharyngeal or oropharyngeal swab from each participant. Additional blood draws and questionnaires over an approximately two-month period could optionally be provided by prospective study participants. Before DNA extraction, blood samples from the prospective study were shipped at room temperature or frozen. TCRbeta CDR3 regions were amplified from genomic DNA by means of the immunoSEQ Assay, a bias-controlled multiplex PCR. Regarding the original processing steps: Within the assay, amplification of reference gene primers was used to estimate how many nucleated cells each sample contained. To quantify the absolute abundance of each unique TCRbeta CDR3 rearrangement, sequence reads were collapsed and filtered. Productive Simpson clonality was computed per sample as the square root of Simpson's diversity index over productive rearrangements. Sourced from immuneACCESS, this table was stored by TCRdb with only in-frame sequences that have V and J called. A share of the clones is absent; for the studies checked, an unresolved V gene accounts for under half, and the remainder has no known explanation. For V, J and clone size, that table is used; D and trimming come from the DNA. Present in this sample are about 150,000 clones, more than 80% of which were seen just once. The top ten clones comprise about 4.5% of the sample.

Note on this clone: Its antigen is currently not known. No base-level quality is on record; no much larger clone is a single base apart.

The germline V gene provides CDR1 KGHDR and CDR2 SFDVKD. Trimming removed 7 bases from V and 2 bases from J; the gene matches leave 8 bases unexplained. The CDR3 measures 18 amino acids from cysteine to phenylalanine. Left in the record is the CDR3 DNA by itself, 54 bases read in frame from the first base. In this chain, TRBV24-1 is recombined with TRBJ2-2, with 14 central nucleotides matching TRBD2. The sequence came from a man aged 45 to 65 who had recovered from COVID-19. Sequenced input: PBMCs or T cells enriched from blood (not recorded which). The CDR3 reads CATSPGLAGGLNTGELFF. The DNA is as follows: TGTGCCACCAGCCCCGGACTAGCGGGAGGCCTAAACACCGGGGAGCTGTTTTTT.